The following is a T cell receptor (beta chain) sequence with its context. The antigen remains undetermined. TCRdb's copy holds only in-frame clones and misses some; the assay was immunoSEQ multiplex PCR. The table includes under 300,000 clones, roughly 86% detected once. This sample was taken from a study of cytomegalovirus exposure and HLA in healthy donors. Points from the study as a whole: The study put 150 or so TCR beta chains on its list as cytomegalovirus-associated.

The receptor was derived from a woman aged 25 to 45 in good health and CMV-seropositive. Sequenced material: PBMCs.

In DNA form, the CDR3 reads TGTGCCAGCAGCTTAACAGGGGTCGAAAAACTGTTTTTT. This sequence encodes CASSLTGVEKLFF. V usage is TRBV7-9 and J usage is TRBJ1-4; TRBD1 matches 7 bases. Germline CDR1 reads SEHNR; CDR2 reads FQNEAQ (reference sequence). This CDR3 comprises 13 residues. V lost 2 bases and J lost 8; bases outside the gene matches: 2. The full variable domain, in which reference TRBV7-9 and TRBJ1-4 provide the parts outside the CDR3, is DTGVSQNPRHKITKRGQNVTFRCDPISEHNRLYWYRQTLGQGPEFLTYFQNEAQLEKSRLLSDRFSAERPKGSFSTLEIQRTEQGDSAMYLCASSLTGVEKLFFGSGTQLSVL.